What follows are 30 T cell receptor beta chains derived from one specimen sequenced in a study of blood T cell repertoires in COVID-19. Clones were sequenced by immunoSEQ multiplex PCR, and TCRdb holds only the in-frame ones, with some missing. Among 70,000 to 80,000 clones listed, roughly three quarters were seen once. The specimen sequenced was peripheral blood. The receptors come from a human donor in a cohort sampled during active COVID-19.

This clone appeared once. This rearrangement joins TRBV24-1 to TRBJ1-2; 10 bases align to TRBD1. With V trimmed by 11 bases and J by 6 bases, 5 bases remained unmatched. The V gene's germline CDR1 is KGHDR and CDR2 SFDVKD. This CDR3 region has 12 residues. CDR3 DNA sequence: TGTGCCATCGAAGGACAGGGGGATGGCTACACCTTC. Amino acid sequence: CAIEGQGDGYTF.

This sequence joins TRBV6-6 and TRBJ1-1, with 7 bases fitting TRBD1. The CDR3 has 14 amino acids. V trimming: 6 bases; J trimming: 5 bases; junction bases outside the gene matches: 9. Germline CDR1 reads MNHNY; CDR2 reads SVGAGI (reference sequence). The CDR3 nucleotides read TGTGCCAGCAGCCTGACAGGGTCCAGAACTGAAGCTTTCTTT. Amino acids: CASSLTGSRTEAFF.

The count of this clone is one. V and J are TRBV7-8 and TRBJ1-2; D is undetermined. The CDR3 consists of 13 residues. Germline V gene lookup returns CDR1 SGHVS and CDR2 FQNEAQ. V lost 5 bases to trimming and J lost 2 bases, with 9 bases between them. This CDR3 is CASSRTGNYGYTF. The CDR3 region has the DNA TGTGCCAGCAGCCGGACGGGGAACTATGGCTACACCTTC. Full variable domain (rest looked up from reference TRBV7-8 and TRBJ1-2): GAGVSQSPRYKVAKRGQDVALRCDPISGHVSLFWYQQALGQGPEFLTYFQNEAQLDKSGLPSDRFFAERPEGSVSTLKIQRTQQEDSAVYLCASSRTGNYGYTFGSGTRLTVV.

This clone was counted a few times. V is TRBV2 and J is TRBJ1-5; the D is unclear. The V gene's germline CDR1 is SNHLY and CDR2 FYNNEI. Trimming cost V 0 bases and J 9 bases, with 6 bases left between them. The length of the CDR3 is 12 residues. The CDR3 sequence: CASSEARLPQHF. CDR3 nucleotide sequence: TGTGCCAGCAGTGAAGCGCGGCTGCCCCAGCATTTT. Full variable domain (rest looked up from reference TRBV2 and TRBJ1-5): EPEVTQTPSHQVTQMGQEVILRCVPISNHLYFYWYRQILGQKVEFLVSFYNNEISEKSEIFDDQFSVERPDGSNFTLKIRSTKLEDSAMYFCASSEARLPQHFGDGTRLSIL.

This chain joins TRBV18 and TRBJ1-3; 9 bases fit TRBD1. The CDR3 has 15 amino acids. Germline CDR1 and CDR2: KGHSH and LQKENI. Germline trimming cut 8 bases from V and 2 bases from J; bases unmatched to any gene: 7. The CDR3 DNA is TGTGCCAGCACCCGCACAGGGGGCGCTGGAAACACCATATATTTT. Translated, it gives CASTRTGGAGNTIYF. Full variable domain (outside the CDR3, taken from reference TRBV18 and TRBJ1-3): NAGVMQNPRHLVRRRGQEARLRCSPMKGHSHVYWYRQLPEEGLKFMVYLQKENIIDESGMPKERFSAEFPKEGPSILRIQQVVRGDSAAYFCASTRTGGAGNTIYFGEGSWLTVV.

This chain joins TRBV6-2 or TRBV6-3 and TRBJ2-7, with unresolved D. Germline V gives CDR1 MNHEY, CDR2 SVGEGT. Trimming left V 2 bases short and J 4 bases short, with 9 bases between. This CDR3 spans 13 amino acids. DNA of the CDR3: TGTGCCAGCAGTTACCAGGCCGAATACGAGCAGTACTTC. This gives the protein CASSYQAEYEQYF.

This sequence joins TRBV29-1 and TRBJ2-3, with 7 bases lining up with TRBD2. The V gene end was trimmed by 4 bases and the J gene end by 0 bases; junction bases not matched to a gene: 1. Germline values: CDR1 SQVTM, CDR2 ANQGSEA. The CDR3 sequence is 13 residues long. The CDR3 here is CSVVLASTDTQYF. The CDR3 DNA follows: TGCAGCGTTGTACTAGCGAGCACAGATACGCAGTATTTT.

This clone was detected once. The CDR3 nucleotides are TGTGCCAGCAGCTTGAAAGACAGGGTTTACAATGAGCAGTTCTTC. This gives the protein CASSLKDRVYNEQFF. V and J are TRBV7-9 and TRBJ2-1, with 7 bases fitting TRBD1. This CDR3 is built from 15 residues. The germline CDR1 and CDR2 sequences are SEHNR and FQNEAQ (reference sequence). V gave up 3 bases and J gave up 4 bases; unmatched junction bases: 6.

This clone has just one count. This rearrangement joins TRBV6-5 to TRBJ1-1; possible D gene TRBD1, 6 bases. Per germline, CDR1 MNHEY and CDR2 SVGAGI. The CDR3 contains 15 residues. V lost 5 bases to trimming and J lost 0 bases, with 13 bases between them. The CDR3 bases are TGTGCCAGCAGTCCAGGGGACCGATTGAACACTGAAGCTTTCTTT. Residues: CASSPGDRLNTEAFF.

The gene calls are TRBV7-3 and TRBJ1-4, with D perhaps TRBD1 (6 bases). The CDR3 totals 17 residues. Trimming took 1 base from V and 0 from J, leaving 12 bases between them. Germline V lookup: CDR1 SGHTA, CDR2 FQGTGA. The chain's CDR3 is CASSLIEGESTNEKLFF. The CDR3 DNA reads as TGTGCCAGCAGCTTAATAGAGGGGGAGTCAACTAATGAAAAACTGTTTTTT.

The V call is TRBV7-9, the J call TRBJ2-5; a weak D match, TRBD2 (5 bases). The V and J ends lost 5 bases and 10 bases respectively, with 26 bases between them. CDR1 is SEHNR, CDR2 FQNEAQ, per germline (reference sequence). CDR3 length equals 16 residues. Here the CDR3 DNA reads TGTGCCAGCAGCCGAATTCCCGACAAGAGCAAGAGGGACCAGTACTTC. It is translated as CASSRIPDKSKRDQYF.

V usage is TRBV9 and J usage is TRBJ1-3; D gene ambiguous. The germline V gene has CDR1 SGDLS and CDR2 YYNGEE. This CDR3 has 13 amino acids. V shed 2 bases and J shed 0 bases, with 3 bases lying between them. The CDR3 nucleotides are TGTGCCAGCAGCGTGTACTCTGGAAACACCATATATTTT. This translates into CASSVYSGNTIYF.

This chain joins TRBV7-2 and TRBJ1-4; 10 nucleotides align to TRBD1. The germline CDR1 and CDR2 sequences are SGHTA and FQGNSA. CDR3 length equals 16 residues. The trim removed 1 base at V and 8 bases at J, leaving 7 bases unmatched. CDR3 bases: TGTGCCAGCAGCTTAGAGGGACAGGGGTTTTGGGAAAAACTGTTTTTT. Translation gives CASSLEGQGFWEKLFF. The whole variable domain, filled in from reference TRBV7-2 and TRBJ1-4, reads GAGVSQSPSNKVTEKGKDVELRCDPISGHTALYWYRQSLGQGLEFLIYFQGNSAPDKSGLPSDRFSAERTGGSVSTLTIQRTQQEDSAVYLCASSLEGQGFWEKLFFGSGTQLSVL.

The chain carries TRBV20-1 and TRBJ1-2; 8 bases fit TRBD1. This CDR3 is 15 amino acids long. Per germline, CDR1 DFQATT and CDR2 SNEGSKA (reference sequence). V shed 3 bases and J 6 bases; nucleotides not matched to a gene: 12. Here the CDR3 reads CSASTPGGSRDGYTF. In nucleotides, the CDR3 is TGCAGTGCTAGTACCCCAGGGGGCTCTCGGGATGGCTACACCTTC.

The chain recombines TRBV7-9 with TRBJ2-1; 11 positions match TRBD2. There are 15 residues in the CDR3. The V gene's germline CDR1 is SEHNR and CDR2 FQNEAQ (reference sequence). Trimming cost V 5 bases and J 4 bases; bases outside gene matches: 4. The CDR3 sequence is CASSPGTSGYNEQFF. CDR3 nucleotide sequence: TGTGCCAGCAGCCCCGGGACTAGCGGTTACAATGAGCAGTTCTTC.

The chain couples TRBV18 to TRBJ2-3, with 14 bases fitting TRBD2. CDR1 KGHSH and CDR2 LQKENI come from the germline V gene. This CDR3 spans 20 amino acids. The V and J ends lost 0 bases and 1 base, in that order; junction bases with no gene match: 9. The CDR3 DNA reads as TGTGCCAGCTCACCACCCGGACTAGCGGGAGGTCGCGGTGGCACAGATACGCAGTATTTT. It codes for CASSPPGLAGGRGGTDTQYF.

J is TRBJ2-1 and V is TRBV5-4; D is possibly TRBD2 (5 bases). The CDR3 is 16 amino acids. V was clipped by 4 bases and J by 4 bases, with 18 bases between them. Germline loops: CDR1 SGHNT, CDR2 YYREEE (reference sequence). The CDR3 bases are TGTGCCAGCAGCCACCCCTGGAGCGGCTCATACAATGAGCAGTTCTTC. Protein product: CASSHPWSGSYNEQFF.

The V call is TRBV5-1, the J call TRBJ2-3; D unclear. Germline V lookup: CDR1 SGHRS, CDR2 YFSETQ. The CDR3 consists of 15 residues. The V and J ends lost 0 bases and 6 bases respectively, with 14 bases between them. The CDR3 sequence: CASSLGIKRLDTQYF. The CDR3 DNA reads TGCGCCAGCAGCTTGGGCATCAAGAGACTTGATACGCAGTATTTT.

This chain joins TRBV10-3 and TRBJ2-1; 8 bases agree with TRBD2. Germline values: CDR1 ENHRY, CDR2 SYGVKD. This CDR3 region has 17 residues. Trimming removed 4 bases from V and 6 bases from J; junction bases left unmatched: 14. CDR3 sequence (DNA): TGTGCCATCAGTGGCGCCGCGACAGCGGGAGTACCCAATGAGCAGTTCTTC. It yields the protein CAISGAATAGVPNEQFF.

The gene calls are TRBV7-9 and TRBJ2-5, with TRBD1 identical over 7 bases. This CDR3 spans 16 amino acids. The ends lost 4 bases at V and 0 bases at J; junction bases unmatched: 8. Germline V gives CDR1 SEHNR, CDR2 FQNEAQ (reference sequence). The CDR3 DNA sequence: TGTGCCAGCAGCTCCAGGGACAGCGCGTACCAAGAGACCCAGTACTTC. It translates to CASSSRDSAYQETQYF.

The chain recombines TRBV6-2 or TRBV6-3 with TRBJ2-4, with TRBD1 as a possible D gene (5 bases). Germline V gives CDR1 MNHEY, CDR2 SVGEGT. There are 14 residues in the CDR3. The germline V and J ends were trimmed by 6 bases and 3 bases, with 12 bases remaining between them. CDR3: CASSPWGSKNIQYF. Here the CDR3 DNA reads TGTGCCAGCAGCCCCTGGGGCAGCAAAAACATTCAGTACTTC.

The V call is TRBV7-2, the J call TRBJ2-1; tentatively, D is TRBD2 (6 bases). The CDR3 has 15 residues. Germline loops: CDR1 SGHTA, CDR2 FQGNSA. Trimming removed 5 bases from V and 5 bases from J, with 16 bases in between. The CDR3 protein is CASSPRPRGDNEQFF. The DNA for the CDR3 is TGTGCCAGCAGCCCCCGGCCGCGCGGGGACAATGAGCAGTTCTTC. Based on the CDR3 plus reference TRBV7-2 and TRBJ2-1, the full variable domain is GAGVSQSPSNKVTEKGKDVELRCDPISGHTALYWYRQSLGQGLEFLIYFQGNSAPDKSGLPSDRFSAERTGGSVSTLTIQRTQQEDSAVYLCASSPRPRGDNEQFFGPGTRLTVL.

The chain combines TRBV19 with TRBJ2-7, with D perhaps matching TRBD2 (6 bases). This CDR3 has 14 amino acids. Germline V gives CDR1 LNHDA, CDR2 SQIVND (reference sequence). Trimming stripped 10 bases from V and 0 bases from J, with 16 bases between. CDR3 sequence: CANGSFKSSYEQYV. CDR3 DNA sequence: TGTGCCAACGGGAGCTTTAAGAGCTCCTACGAGCAGTACGTC.

This chain uses TRBV3-1 (or the pseudogene TRBV3-2) with TRBJ2-3, with a possible D match to TRBD2 (6 bases). CDR1 is LGHDT, CDR2 YNNKEL, per germline (reference sequence). This CDR3 has 14 amino acids. Trimming left V 5 bases short and J 0 bases short, with 9 bases between. The CDR3 sequence: CASSKSGSTDTQYF. CDR3 nucleotide sequence: TGTGCCAGCAGCAAGAGCGGGAGCACAGATACGCAGTATTTT.

The V gene is TRBV7-9, the J gene TRBJ1-6; no reliable D call. With 4 bases removed from V and 9 bases from J, the gap between germline ends came to 16 bases. The germline gives CDR1 SEHNR, CDR2 FQNEAQ (reference sequence). The CDR3 consists of 15 residues. The CDR3 here is CASSSSQGGSSPLHF. CDR3 bases: TGTGCCAGCAGCTCCTCCCAAGGAGGGAGTTCACCCCTCCACTTT.

The CDR3 spells CASSSTRETDTQYF. The CDR3 nucleotides read TGTGCCAGCAGCTCAACCCGGGAAACAGATACGCAGTATTTT. The chain links TRBV7-9 to TRBJ2-3, with D possibly matching TRBD2 (5 bases). The CDR3 runs 14 residues. Germline V gene data show CDR1 as SEHNR and CDR2 as FQNEAQ (reference sequence). V was cut by 4 bases and J by 3 bases, with 11 bases left in between. The full variable domain, rest sourced from reference TRBV7-9 and TRBJ2-3, is DTGVSQNPRHKITKRGQNVTFRCDPISEHNRLYWYRQTLGQGPEFLTYFQNEAQLEKSRLLSDRFSAERPKGSFSTLEIQRTEQGDSAMYLCASSSTRETDTQYFGPGTRLTVL.

This sequence joins TRBV6-5 and TRBJ2-7; 8 bases map to TRBD1. V was pared by 6 bases and J by 3 bases, with 7 bases of the junction left unmatched. The V gene's germline CDR1 is MNHEY and CDR2 SVGAGI. The CDR3 loop spans 14 amino acids. The CDR3 loop is CASRPGQALYEQYV. In DNA form, the CDR3 reads TGTGCCAGCAGGCCGGGACAGGCCCTCTACGAGCAGTACGTC.

The table lists this clone with a few counts. In DNA form, the CDR3 reads TGTGCCAGCAGCTTAGATGGCAGCAGAGGGAGTCAGCCCCAGCATTTT. Protein: CASSLDGSRGSQPQHF. This sequence joins TRBV7-9 and TRBJ1-5; D not resolved. V lost 1 base, J lost 6 bases, and 16 bases lay in between. This CDR3 contains 16 residues. Germline loops: CDR1 SEHNR, CDR2 FQNEAQ (reference sequence).

The chain links TRBV11-2 to TRBJ2-5; TRBD2 might be the D (6 bases). V lost 3 bases and J lost 1, with 12 bases in between. The V gene's germline CDR1 is SGHAT and CDR2 FQNNGV. The CDR3 runs to 15 residues. The chain's CDR3 is CASSFTRAGQETQYF. Written as DNA, the CDR3 is TGTGCCAGCAGCTTTACTCGAGCGGGCCAAGAGACCCAGTACTTC. Based on the CDR3 plus reference TRBV11-2 and TRBJ2-5, the full variable domain is EAGVAQSPRYKIIEKRQSVAFWCNPISGHATLYWYQQILGQGPKLLIQFQNNGVVDDSQLPKDRFSAERLKGVDSTLKIQPAKLEDSAVYLCASSFTRAGQETQYFGPGTRLLVL.

This clone has just one count. One junction end does not reproduce the germline sequence, and a read error may be involved. The V and J genes are TRBV12-5 and TRBJ2-5; 9 nucleotides align to TRBD2. The CDR3 has 16 residues. The germline V gene has CDR1 LGHNT and CDR2 FRNRAP. CDR3 nucleotides: TGTGCTCGTGGTTTGGCGGGGGGGCATTCAGGGGAGACCCAGTACTTC. The encoded protein is CARGLAGGHSGETQYF.